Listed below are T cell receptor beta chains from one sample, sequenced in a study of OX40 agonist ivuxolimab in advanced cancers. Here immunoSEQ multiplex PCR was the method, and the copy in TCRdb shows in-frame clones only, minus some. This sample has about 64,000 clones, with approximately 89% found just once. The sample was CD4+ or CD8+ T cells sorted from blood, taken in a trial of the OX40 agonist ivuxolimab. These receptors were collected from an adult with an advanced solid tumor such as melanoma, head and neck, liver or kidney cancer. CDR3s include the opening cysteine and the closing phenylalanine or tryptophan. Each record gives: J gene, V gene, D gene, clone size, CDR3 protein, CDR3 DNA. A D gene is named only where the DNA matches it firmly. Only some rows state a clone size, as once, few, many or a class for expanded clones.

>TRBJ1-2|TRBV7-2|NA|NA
CASSHPRPETGYTF
TGTGCCAGCAGCCATCCCAGGCCGGAGACTGGCTACACCTTC
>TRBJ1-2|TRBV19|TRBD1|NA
CASSIVQGARGYTF
TGTGCCAGTAGTATAGTACAGGGGGCACGAGGCTACACCTTC
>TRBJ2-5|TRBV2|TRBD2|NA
CASTTRGPGGRPQETQYF
TGTGCCAGCACTACCAGAGGCCCGGGCGGGAGGCCACAAGAGACCCAGTACTTC
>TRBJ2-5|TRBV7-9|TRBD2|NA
CASSPTSGRETQYF
TGTGCCAGCAGCCCAACTAGCGGGAGAGAGACCCAGTACTTC
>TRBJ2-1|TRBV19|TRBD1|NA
CASSIVQGAGSYNEQFF
TGTGCCAGTAGTATAGTGCAGGGGGCCGGCTCCTACAATGAGCAGTTCTTC
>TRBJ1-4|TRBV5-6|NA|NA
CASSQLGATNEKLFF
TGTGCCAGCAGTCAGCTCGGTGCAACTAATGAAAAACTGTTTTTT
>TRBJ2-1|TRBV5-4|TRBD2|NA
CASSSGRQSEQFF
TGTGCCAGCAGCAGCGGGAGGCAGTCAGAGCAGTTCTTC
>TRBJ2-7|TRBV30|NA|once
CAWSIAGTGLFREQYF
TGTGCCTGGAGTATCGCCGGGACTGGTCTGTTCCGCGAGCAGTACTTC
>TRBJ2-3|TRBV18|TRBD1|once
CASSPQQTGFDTQYF
TGTGCCAGCTCACCTCAGCAGACAGGGTTCGATACGCAGTATTTT
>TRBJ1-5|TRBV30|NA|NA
CAWSISLGGNQPQHF
TGTGCCTGGAGTATCTCATTAGGGGGCAATCAGCCCCAGCATTTT
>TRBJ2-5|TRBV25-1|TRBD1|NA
CASSEPSQGWTQYF
TGTGCCAGCAGTGAGCCTTCACAGGGGTGGACCCAGTACTTC
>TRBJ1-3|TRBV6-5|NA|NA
CASSPFGGSYHTIYF
TGTGCCAGCAGTCCTTTCGGAGGGTCGTACCACACCATATATTTT
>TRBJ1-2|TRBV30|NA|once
CAWSLSNYGYTF
TGTGCCTGGAGCCTATCCAACTATGGCTACACCTTC
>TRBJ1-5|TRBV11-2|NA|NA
CASSDRGNNQPQHF
TGTGCCAGCAGCGACCGGGGTAACAATCAGCCCCAGCATTTT
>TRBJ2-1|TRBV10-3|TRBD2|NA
CAITGTSGKEKQFF
TGTGCCATCACCGGGACTAGCGGGAAGGAGAAGCAGTTCTTC
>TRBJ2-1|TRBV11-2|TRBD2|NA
CASSVGSGGSYNEQFF
TGTGCCAGCAGTGTGGGGAGCGGGGGCTCCTACAATGAGCAGTTCTTC
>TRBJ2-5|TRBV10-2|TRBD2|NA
CASSAGLAGLQETQYF
TGCGCCAGCAGTGCGGGACTAGCGGGCCTCCAAGAGACCCAGTACTTC
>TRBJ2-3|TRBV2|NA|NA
CASSLSTVGTDTQYF
TGTGCCAGCAGTCTTTCGACCGTGGGCACAGATACGCAGTATTTT
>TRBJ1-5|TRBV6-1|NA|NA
CASRTGGYSNQPQHF
TGTGCCAGCAGGACGGGGGGGTATAGCAATCAGCCCCAGCATTTT
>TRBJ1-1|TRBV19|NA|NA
CASSTGRGGRSTEAFF
TGTGCCAGTAGTACGGGTAGGGGGGGACGGAGCACTGAAGCTTTCTTT
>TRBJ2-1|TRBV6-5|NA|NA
CASSLASAYNEQFF
TGTGCCAGCAGTTTGGCTAGCGCCTACAATGAGCAGTTCTTC
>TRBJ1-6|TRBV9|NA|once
CASSVQGQGNSPLHF
TGTGCCAGCAGCGTACAAGGGCAGGGAAATTCACCCCTCCACTTT
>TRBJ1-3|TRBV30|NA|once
CAWTGDYGNTIYF
TGTGCCTGGACAGGGGATTATGGAAACACCATATATTTT
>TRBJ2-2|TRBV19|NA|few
CASVVRGNTGELFF
TGTGCCAGTGTGGTGAGAGGGAACACCGGGGAGCTGTTTTTT
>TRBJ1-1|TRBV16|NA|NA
CASSQFTGIADTEAFF
TGTGCCAGCAGCCAATTCACGGGCATCGCGGACACTGAAGCTTTCTTT
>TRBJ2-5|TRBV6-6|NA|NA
CASSLGLYQETQYF
TGTGCCAGCAGTTTAGGACTATACCAAGAGACCCAGTACTTC